This T cell receptor beta chain was documented in a study of blood T cell repertoires in COVID-19. Across the study: The origin of the acute and convalescent COVID-19 samples was the United States, Italy and Spain. Sources were T cells, B-cell-depleted T cells, or PBMCs; the material itself was cDNA or gDNA.

In the study's own analysis: Cell counts per sample came from amplifying reference gene primers. The data were produced by immunoSEQ multiplex PCR, yet TCRdb's version contains in-frame clones alone and is incomplete. V and J calls and clone size come straight from that table; D and trimming were deduced from the DNA. The profile covers tens of thousands of clones, with approximately 92% appearing a single time and around 8.1% taken by the ten largest. After removal of 3 bases from V and 2 bases from J, the junction contained 2 bases not matched to a gene. The CDR3 is made up of 15 amino acids. CDR1 and CDR2 (germline): WNHNN, SYGVQD (reference sequence). This clone came up once.

This clonotype was obtained from a man aged 25 to 40 with active or convalescent COVID-19. The chain is built from TRBV10-1 and TRBJ2-3; 10 bases fit TRBD1. The source material was peripheral blood. CDR3 protein: CASSEGQGDTDTQYF. In DNA, the CDR3 is TGCGCCAGCAGTGAAGGACAGGGGGACACAGATACGCAGTATTTT.